The rows below give T cell receptor beta chains drawn from one sample of a study of spatial heterogeneity in lung cancer. TCRdb reanalysed the 5' RACE reads using MiXCR and keeps one entry per CDR3 protein. The sample has some 54,000 distinct CDR3 sequences, 7.4% seen once; the top ten hold over 30%. The starting material was PBMCs, obtained at follow-up. These receptors came from a female donor with early-stage non-small cell lung cancer. Both conserved end residues are part of each CDR3. Fields, in order: J gene, clone size, V gene, D gene, CDR3 DNA, CDR3 protein. D genes are given only for firm matches. Only part of the rows carry a size: once, few, many, or a class if the clone is expanded.

j_call: TRBJ2-3
clone_size: many
v_call: TRBV11-2
d_call: -
cdr3_nt: TGTGCCAGCAGCTTAATGGATACGCAGTATTTT
cdr3_aa: CASSLMDTQYF

j_call: TRBJ2-7
clone_size: -
v_call: TRBV2
d_call: -
cdr3_nt: TGTGCCAGCAGTGTTTTGGGGGGGGACAGACAGTTTCCCTACGAGCAGTACTTC
cdr3_aa: CASSVLGGDRQFPYEQYF

j_call: TRBJ2-5
clone_size: many
v_call: TRBV4-1
d_call: TRBD2
cdr3_nt: TGCGCCAGCAGCCAAGATTGGGCAGTGGAAGCGGGACTAGCGGGGGGGCGAGAGACCCAGTACTTC
cdr3_aa: CASSQDWAVEAGLAGGRETQYF

j_call: TRBJ2-3
clone_size: few
v_call: TRBV3-1
d_call: -
cdr3_nt: TGTGCCAGCAGCCATTGGCGGGATACGCAGTATTTT
cdr3_aa: CASSHWRDTQYF

j_call: TRBJ2-5
clone_size: few
v_call: TRBV20-1
d_call: -
cdr3_nt: TGCAGTGCAAACAGTAGGCAGGGGCTTCGAGAGACCCAGTACTTC
cdr3_aa: CSANSRQGLRETQYF

j_call: TRBJ2-1
clone_size: few
v_call: TRBV2
d_call: TRBD2
cdr3_nt: TGTGCCAGCCTTCTGAGCGGGGGCTACAATGAGCAGTTCTTC
cdr3_aa: CASLLSGGYNEQFF

j_call: TRBJ2-4
clone_size: many
v_call: TRBV12-3/TRBV12-4
d_call: -
cdr3_nt: TGTGCCAGCAGCCCTCAGGGCTACATTCAGTACTTC
cdr3_aa: CASSPQGYIQYF

j_call: TRBJ2-3
clone_size: -
v_call: TRBV24-1
d_call: -
cdr3_nt: TGTGCCACCAGTGAGGCCGGGAGCCCCACAGATACGCAGTATTTT
cdr3_aa: CATSEAGSPTDTQYF

j_call: TRBJ1-1
clone_size: -
v_call: TRBV28
d_call: TRBD1
cdr3_nt: TGTGCCAGCAGGGACAGGGCGAACACTGAAGCTTTCTTT
cdr3_aa: CASRDRANTEAFF

j_call: TRBJ1-5
clone_size: many
v_call: TRBV7-2
d_call: -
cdr3_nt: TGTGCCAGCAGCTTTTCAGGTTATAGCAATCAGCCCCAGCATTTT
cdr3_aa: CASSFSGYSNQPQHF

j_call: TRBJ1-1
clone_size: few
v_call: TRBV14
d_call: -
cdr3_nt: TGTGCCAGCAGCCAATCCCCAGGGTGGGGAAGTAACACTGAAGCTTTCTTT
cdr3_aa: CASSQSPGWGSNTEAFF

j_call: TRBJ2-4
clone_size: many
v_call: TRBV7-9
d_call: -
cdr3_nt: TGTGCCAGCAGCCCGTGGCGGGATGTGGCCAAAAACATTCAGTACTTC
cdr3_aa: CASSPWRDVAKNIQYF

j_call: TRBJ2-5
clone_size: -
v_call: TRBV7-2
d_call: -
cdr3_nt: TGTGCCAGCAGCCGCGGGCACAGCCAAGAGACCCAGTACTTC
cdr3_aa: CASSRGHSQETQYF

j_call: TRBJ1-5
clone_size: -
v_call: TRBV6-1
d_call: TRBD1
cdr3_nt: TGTGCCAGCAGTGAACGTCTGACAGGGGGCAGACAGCCCCAGCATTTT
cdr3_aa: CASSERLTGGRQPQHF

j_call: TRBJ1-2
clone_size: -
v_call: TRBV19
d_call: -
cdr3_nt: TGTGCCAGTAGTATGGGAGGGAACTATGGCTACACCTTC
cdr3_aa: CASSMGGNYGYTF

j_call: TRBJ1-1
clone_size: -
v_call: TRBV12-5
d_call: -
cdr3_nt: TGTGCTAGTGGTTGGCCACCTATGAACACTGAAGCTTTCTTT
cdr3_aa: CASGWPPMNTEAFF

j_call: TRBJ1-2
clone_size: many
v_call: TRBV6-5
d_call: -
cdr3_nt: TGTGCCAGCAGTTACAGCAGACAGATTCACTATGGCTACACCTTC
cdr3_aa: CASSYSRQIHYGYTF

j_call: TRBJ1-1
clone_size: few
v_call: TRBV5-1
d_call: -
cdr3_nt: TGCGCCAGCAGGGTGACAGAGATTAGCACTGAAGCTTTCTTT
cdr3_aa: CASRVTEISTEAFF

j_call: TRBJ2-7
clone_size: many
v_call: TRBV28
d_call: -
cdr3_nt: TGTGCCAGCAACCCGGACGGCTCCTACGAGCAGTACTTC
cdr3_aa: CASNPDGSYEQYF

j_call: TRBJ2-7
clone_size: -
v_call: TRBV9
d_call: -
cdr3_nt: TGTGCCAGCAGCGTAGATCCCTCCTACGAGCAGTACTTC
cdr3_aa: CASSVDPSYEQYF

j_call: TRBJ1-2
clone_size: many
v_call: TRBV20-1
d_call: -
cdr3_nt: TGCAGTGCTAGAAACACTGACTATGGCTACACCTTC
cdr3_aa: CSARNTDYGYTF

j_call: TRBJ1-4
clone_size: many
v_call: TRBV7-2
d_call: -
cdr3_nt: TGTGCCAGCAGCTTAGTTTGGCAGGGGCCTGAAAAACTGTTTTTT
cdr3_aa: CASSLVWQGPEKLFF

j_call: TRBJ2-6
clone_size: many
v_call: TRBV6-5
d_call: -
cdr3_nt: TGTGCCAGCAGCCCGTCGGATGGGGCCAACGTCCTGACTTTC
cdr3_aa: CASSPSDGANVLTF

j_call: TRBJ2-4
clone_size: many
v_call: TRBV7-2
d_call: -
cdr3_nt: TGTGCCAGCAGCTTGGCGTTTACAGGAACGTCCAAAAACATTCAGTACTTC
cdr3_aa: CASSLAFTGTSKNIQYF

j_call: TRBJ2-3
clone_size: many
v_call: TRBV5-1
d_call: TRBD1
cdr3_nt: TGCGCCAGCAGCCCCGGTCCGGGACAGGGGGTCGATACGCAGTATTTT
cdr3_aa: CASSPGPGQGVDTQYF

j_call: TRBJ2-2
clone_size: -
v_call: TRBV29-1
d_call: TRBD1
cdr3_nt: TGCGGCCTCGTTTTAACCGGGACAGGGGGCCTCGGGGAGCTGTTTTTT
cdr3_aa: CGLVLTGTGGLGELFF

j_call: TRBJ1-3
clone_size: -
v_call: TRBV12-3/TRBV12-4
d_call: -
cdr3_nt: TGTGCCAGCAGTCCCCCCGGCTCTGGAAACACCATATATTTT
cdr3_aa: CASSPPGSGNTIYF

j_call: TRBJ2-2
clone_size: few
v_call: TRBV7-9
d_call: -
cdr3_nt: TGTGCCAGACCGGGACTGTCGAACACCGGGGAGCTGTTTTTT
cdr3_aa: CARPGLSNTGELFF

j_call: TRBJ1-3
clone_size: -
v_call: TRBV5-1
d_call: -
cdr3_nt: TGCGCCAGCTCCCGACAGGGAAACACCATATATTTT
cdr3_aa: CASSRQGNTIYF

j_call: TRBJ2-1
clone_size: -
v_call: TRBV7-2
d_call: TRBD2
cdr3_nt: TGTGCCAGCAGCCCCCGGCGTGGGGGGGAAAATGAGCAGTTCTTC
cdr3_aa: CASSPRRGGENEQFF

j_call: TRBJ2-1
clone_size: many
v_call: TRBV7-2
d_call: -
cdr3_nt: TGTGCCAGCAGCTTAGCGGGCGCGTTAGAAGAGCAGTTCTTC
cdr3_aa: CASSLAGALEEQFF

j_call: TRBJ2-3
clone_size: -
v_call: TRBV12-3/TRBV12-4
d_call: -
cdr3_nt: TGTGCCAGCAGTTGGGTGGGGGATACGCAGTATTTT
cdr3_aa: CASSWVGDTQYF

j_call: TRBJ2-5
clone_size: many
v_call: TRBV7-7
d_call: TRBD1
cdr3_nt: TGTGCCAGCAGCTTATCCACCGGGACAGGGGAAGAGACCCAGTACTTC
cdr3_aa: CASSLSTGTGEETQYF

j_call: TRBJ1-1
clone_size: -
v_call: TRBV6-1
d_call: -
cdr3_nt: TGTGCCAGCAGTGTACCTAGGTCGGAGGGACCTTTCTTT
cdr3_aa: CASSVPRSEGPFF

j_call: TRBJ2-1
clone_size: few
v_call: TRBV6-6
d_call: -
cdr3_nt: TGTGCCAGCAGTAACTACAATGAGCAGTTCTTC
cdr3_aa: CASSNYNEQFF

j_call: TRBJ2-5
clone_size: many
v_call: TRBV9
d_call: TRBD2
cdr3_nt: TGTGCCAGCAGCCCGAGACTAGCTGAGACCCAGTACTTC
cdr3_aa: CASSPRLAETQYF

j_call: TRBJ1-4
clone_size: many
v_call: TRBV19
d_call: -
cdr3_nt: TGTGCCAGTAGTTCAATAGAAAAACTGTTTTTT
cdr3_aa: CASSSIEKLFF

j_call: TRBJ1-5
clone_size: many
v_call: TRBV7-2
d_call: -
cdr3_nt: TGTGCCAGCAGCCAAAAATGGGGAAGCAATCAGCCCCAGCATTTT
cdr3_aa: CASSQKWGSNQPQHF

j_call: TRBJ2-5
clone_size: many
v_call: TRBV6-2/TRBV6-3
d_call: -
cdr3_nt: TGTGCCAGCAGTTACAATGAGGGTAGGATCCAGTACTTC
cdr3_aa: CASSYNEGRIQYF

j_call: TRBJ1-4
clone_size: many
v_call: TRBV27
d_call: -
cdr3_nt: TGTGCCAGCAGTTTAAGGGTGACAGCGCCCGAAAAACTGTTTTTT
cdr3_aa: CASSLRVTAPEKLFF

j_call: TRBJ2-5
clone_size: many
v_call: TRBV13
d_call: TRBD2
cdr3_nt: TGTGCCAGCAGCCGAAATCGCGGGAGATCCCAAGAGACCCAGTACTTC
cdr3_aa: CASSRNRGRSQETQYF

j_call: TRBJ2-5
clone_size: -
v_call: TRBV5-1
d_call: -
cdr3_nt: TGCGCCAGCAGCTTGGACGGGGGCCTAGGAGAGACCCAGTACTTC
cdr3_aa: CASSLDGGLGETQYF

j_call: TRBJ2-7
clone_size: few
v_call: TRBV5-4
d_call: -
cdr3_nt: TGTGCCAGCAGCTTGGGGGTATTTGCCGACGAGCAGTACTTC
cdr3_aa: CASSLGVFADEQYF

j_call: TRBJ2-1
clone_size: many
v_call: TRBV20-1
d_call: -
cdr3_nt: TGCAGTGCTAGAGACCCAAGCTCCTACAATGAGCAGTTCTTC
cdr3_aa: CSARDPSSYNEQFF

j_call: TRBJ2-3
clone_size: few
v_call: TRBV5-1
d_call: TRBD2
cdr3_nt: TGCGCCAGCAGCTGGAGTAGCGGGACTAGCACAGATACGCAGTATTTT
cdr3_aa: CASSWSSGTSTDTQYF

j_call: TRBJ2-7
clone_size: many
v_call: TRBV4-1
d_call: TRBD1
cdr3_nt: TGCGCCAGCAGCCAAGATGTGGGACAGGGGGCCATCGCGCAGTACTTC
cdr3_aa: CASSQDVGQGAIAQYF

j_call: TRBJ1-1
clone_size: -
v_call: TRBV14
d_call: -
cdr3_nt: TGTGCCAGCAGCCAAGCAGGGGCGCTGAACACTGAAGCTTTCTTT
cdr3_aa: CASSQAGALNTEAFF

j_call: TRBJ2-1
clone_size: many
v_call: TRBV28
d_call: TRBD2
cdr3_nt: TGTGCCAGCACCCAACTAGCGGTGCCTGATGAGCAGTTCTTC
cdr3_aa: CASTQLAVPDEQFF

j_call: TRBJ2-1
clone_size: few
v_call: TRBV6-6
d_call: -
cdr3_nt: TGTGCCAGCAGTTATCGTGGGGGAGGAATTAGTGACAATGAGCAGTTCTTC
cdr3_aa: CASSYRGGGISDNEQFF

j_call: TRBJ2-7
clone_size: many
v_call: TRBV6-2/TRBV6-3
d_call: -
cdr3_nt: TGTGCCACAAAAAGGGAACCCTACGAGCAGTACTTC
cdr3_aa: CATKREPYEQYF

j_call: TRBJ2-1
clone_size: many
v_call: TRBV28
d_call: TRBD1
cdr3_nt: TGTGCCAGCAGTTTCACGGGACAGGGTTCCTACAATGAGCAGTTCTTC
cdr3_aa: CASSFTGQGSYNEQFF

j_call: TRBJ2-1
clone_size: few
v_call: TRBV19
d_call: TRBD1
cdr3_nt: TGTGCCAGTACCCCGACGGACAGGGATTACAATGAGCAGTTCTTC
cdr3_aa: CASTPTDRDYNEQFF

j_call: TRBJ2-5
clone_size: many
v_call: TRBV10-3
d_call: -
cdr3_nt: TGTGCCATCCGGGACGAAGAGACCCAGTACTTC
cdr3_aa: CAIRDEETQYF

j_call: TRBJ2-3
clone_size: few
v_call: TRBV5-6
d_call: -
cdr3_nt: TGTGCCAGCAGCTTGTGGGGCGGCACAGATACGCAGTATTTT
cdr3_aa: CASSLWGGTDTQYF

j_call: TRBJ2-7
clone_size: many
v_call: TRBV28
d_call: -
cdr3_nt: TGTGCCAGCAGTTTTCAGGGGTTAGGGGAAGTCTGGCAGTACTTC
cdr3_aa: CASSFQGLGEVWQYF

j_call: TRBJ2-3
clone_size: few
v_call: TRBV5-4
d_call: TRBD2
cdr3_nt: TGTGCCAGCAGCTTGGAGACCGGGACTAGGGCAGATACGCAGTATTTT
cdr3_aa: CASSLETGTRADTQYF